These 31 T cell receptor beta chains share one sample of origin, sequenced in a study of blood T cell repertoires in COVID-19. Assay used: immunoSEQ multiplex PCR; TCRdb lists only in-frame clones, some missing. Of about 120,000 clones in the sample, roughly 82% are singletons; the top ten hold around 10%. Material: peripheral blood. These receptors were collected from a human donor in a cohort sampled during active COVID-19.

In DNA form, the CDR3 reads TGTGCCAGCAGCCACTCACTAGCGGGGGGGCCGGCCGGGGAGCTGTTTTTT. It encodes CASSHSLAGGPAGELFF. The chain uses TRBV9 and TRBJ2-2, with 13 bases aligning to TRBD2. Trimming removed 4 bases from V and 6 bases from J; junction bases left unmatched: 9. This CDR3 contains 17 residues. Germline V CDR1 and CDR2: SGDLS, YYNGEE.

The rearrangement links TRBV7-9 to TRBJ2-4; D might be TRBD1 (5 bases). CDR1 is SEHNR, CDR2 FQNEAQ, per germline (reference sequence). The V end lost 0 bases, the J end lost 6 bases, and 12 bases lay between the germline ends. CDR3 size: 15 residues. The CDR3 here is CASSLAGSQGNIQYF. The CDR3 DNA follows: TGTGCCAGCAGCTTAGCAGGTAGCCAGGGAAACATTCAGTACTTC.

V usage is TRBV5-4 and J usage is TRBJ1-1; the D gene is possibly TRBD1 (6 bases). CDR1 is SGHNT, CDR2 YYREEE, per germline (reference sequence). The CDR3 is made up of 14 amino acids. V shed 2 bases and J shed 4 bases, with 12 bases lying between them. The CDR3 DNA reads as TGTGCCAGCAGCTTAAGGGGGTTGTTCACTGAAGCTTTCTTT. Its translation: CASSLRGLFTEAFF.

The chain couples TRBV20-1 to TRBJ2-7; D possibly corresponds to TRBD1 (6 bases). The length of the CDR3 is 13 residues. Germline lookup yields CDR1 DFQATT and CDR2 SNEGSKA (reference sequence). V lost 3 bases to trimming and J lost 3 bases, with 12 bases between them. CDR3 sequence: CSASSGQNYEQYF. In DNA form, the CDR3 reads TGCAGTGCTAGTTCTGGACAGAACTACGAGCAGTACTTC.

V is TRBV4-3 and J is TRBJ1-2; no reliable D call. Trimming removed 0 bases from V and 5 bases from J, with 13 bases in between. There are 15 residues in the CDR3. Looked up from germline, CDR1 is LGHNA and CDR2 is YSLEER. The CDR3 coding sequence is TGCGCCAGCAGCCAAGATAACAGCTGGTGGTATGGCTACACCTTC. Translating it yields CASSQDNSWWYGYTF.

This clone was counted a single time. The V call is TRBV27, the J call TRBJ2-6, with D possibly matching TRBD1 (6 bases). This CDR3 has 19 residues. CDR1 is MNHEY and CDR2 is SMNVEV in the germline V gene (reference sequence). V was cut by 3 bases and J by 2 bases, with 20 bases left in between. CDR3 protein: CASSFRPPTGLTGANVLTF. The DNA of the CDR3 is TGTGCCAGCAGTTTTCGCCCTCCTACAGGGCTAACTGGGGCCAACGTCCTGACTTTC. The variable domain in full, completed from reference TRBV27 and TRBJ2-6, reads EAQVTQNPRYLITVTGKKLTVTCSQNMNHEYMSWYRQDPGLGLRQIYYSMNVEVTDKGDVPEGYKVSRKEKRNFPLILESPSPNQTSLYFCASSFRPPTGLTGANVLTFGAGSRLTVL.

The rearrangement uses TRBV6-1 and TRBJ1-5; unclear D gene. V lost 3 bases and J lost 5, with 14 bases in between. The germline CDR1 and CDR2 sequences are MNHNS and SASEGT. The CDR3 loop spans 15 amino acids. DNA of the CDR3: TGTGCCAGCAGTGATGGCAGGCCGACGGATCAGCCCCAGCATTTT. Protein sequence: CASSDGRPTDQPQHF.

The rearrangement uses TRBV18 and TRBJ2-5; D is unclear. V gave up 0 bases and J gave up 5 bases, with 13 bases separating them. The germline V gene has CDR1 KGHSH and CDR2 LQKENI. CDR3 length: 15 amino acids. CDR3 in amino acids: CASSPPVGGLETQYF. The CDR3 coding sequence is TGTGCCAGCTCACCACCCGTCGGTGGTCTGGAGACCCAGTACTTC.

The chain employs TRBV9 and TRBJ2-7, with 8 bases aligning to TRBD2. The germline V gene encodes CDR1 SGDLS and CDR2 YYNGEE. CDR3 size: 16 residues. Losses at the gene ends were 4 bases for V and 6 bases for J; bases not matched to a gene: 15. The CDR3 nucleotides read TGTGCCAGCAGCTGGGGGGCGGGGGGCCCCGCGAGCGAGCAGTACTTC. Translation gives CASSWGAGGPASEQYF.

Details on this clone: A junction end diverges from the germline sequence, so it may reflect a read error. The chain has TRBV7-9 and TRBJ1-2; weak D call: TRBD1 (5 bases). In germline, CDR1 is SEHNR, CDR2 FQNEAQ (reference sequence). This CDR3 spans 12 amino acids. This chain's CDR3 is CASSSDSPPIRF. DNA for the CDR3: TGTGCCAGCAGCAGTGACAGTCCACCTATTCGTTTC. The entire variable domain, with the rest obtained from reference TRBV7-9 and TRBJ1-2, is as follows: DTGVSQNPRHKITKRGQNVTFRCDPISEHNRLYWYRQTLGQGPEFLTYFQNEAQLEKSRLLSDRFSAERPKGSFSTLEIQRTEQGDSAMYLCASSSDSPPIRFGSGTRLTVV.

This clone was recorded a few times. The J gene is TRBJ2-1, the V gene TRBV4-3; TRBD2 matches 13 bases. The CDR3 loop spans 18 amino acids. After removal of 3 bases from V and 5 bases from J, the junction contained 10 bases not matched to a gene. From germline, CDR1 is LGHNA and CDR2 YSLEER. The CDR3 protein is CASSQRGTSGTWNNEQFF. For the CDR3, the DNA is TGCGCCAGCAGCCAGCGCGGGACTAGCGGGACTTGGAACAATGAGCAGTTCTTC.

The table lists this clone with a count of one. The chain is built from TRBV5-4 and TRBJ2-7, with 9 nucleotides matching TRBD2. J was trimmed by 4 bases and V by 4 bases; bases with no gene match: 6. The CDR3 sequence is 14 residues long. CDR1 is SGHNT and CDR2 is YYREEE in the germline V gene (reference sequence). Here the CDR3 DNA reads TGTGCCAGCAGCGATGTAGCGGGGGCGTACGAGCAGTACTTC. It codes for CASSDVAGAYEQYF. The full variable domain, in which reference TRBV5-4 and TRBJ2-7 provide the parts outside the CDR3, is ETGVTQSPTHLIKTRGQQVTLRCSSQSGHNTVSWYQQALGQGPQFIFQYYREEENGRGNFPPRFSGLQFPNYSSELNVNALELDDSALYLCASSDVAGAYEQYFGPGTRLTVT.

This clone was seen a handful of times. This chain joins TRBV19 and TRBJ2-3, with 8 nucleotides matching TRBD2. This CDR3 comprises 15 residues. Germline CDR1 is LNHDA and CDR2 is SQIVND (reference sequence). The ends lost 3 bases at V and 6 bases at J; junction bases unmatched: 8. CDR3 residues: CASSMGLVVVDTQYF. The CDR3 DNA reads as TGTGCCAGTAGTATGGGACTAGTTGTGGTCGATACGCAGTATTTT.

The rearrangement links TRBV4-1 to TRBJ2-5, with 11 bases fitting TRBD2. The germline V gene encodes CDR1 MGHRA and CDR2 YSYEKL. This CDR3 has 16 amino acids. V trimming: 0 bases; J trimming: 4 bases; junction bases outside the gene matches: 4. CDR3 coding DNA: TGCGCCAGCAGCCAAGACGGTAGCGGGGGGGGAGAGACCCAGTACTTC. This codes for CASSQDGSGGGETQYF.

The chain employs TRBV11-2 and TRBJ2-5; 15 bases align to TRBD2. This CDR3 contains 19 residues. V dropped 5 bases and J dropped 0; count of bases not matched to a gene: 10. Per germline, CDR1 SGHAT and CDR2 FQNNGV. The CDR3 protein is CASSPGLAGGLTYQETQYF. The CDR3, as DNA: TGTGCCAGCAGCCCGGGACTAGCGGGGGGCCTCACGTACCAAGAGACCCAGTACTTC.

This clone was seen a handful of times. The chain carries TRBV5-4 and TRBJ1-6; no definite D call. The CDR3 extends over 15 amino acids. Per the germline V gene, CDR1 is SGHNT and CDR2 is YYREEE (reference sequence). V gave up 0 bases and J gave up 7 bases, with 11 bases separating them. The CDR3 is CASSLGGFNNSPLHF. CDR3 nucleotide sequence: TGTGCCAGCAGCTTGGGAGGGTTCAACAATTCACCCCTCCACTTT.

The chain employs TRBV23-1 and TRBJ1-4, with 8 bases fitting TRBD1. TRBV23-1 is given ORF status, its function remaining uncertain. The CDR3 runs to 15 residues. The junction had 6 bases not matched to a gene; V was cut back by 1 base and J by 8 bases. CDR3 amino acids: CASSQCGTGGEKLFF. As DNA, the CDR3 is TGCGCCAGCAGTCAATGTGGGACAGGTGGGGAAAAACTGTTTTTT.

The chain couples TRBV12-3 or TRBV12-4 to TRBJ1-2, with 7 positions matching TRBD1. The CDR3 totals 13 residues. V shed 7 bases and J 8 bases; nucleotides not matched to a gene: 10. This chain's CDR3 is CASNPGDSWGYTF. CDR3 coding DNA: TGTGCCAGCAACCCCGGGGACAGTTGGGGCTACACCTTC.

V is TRBV3-1 (or the pseudogene TRBV3-2) and J is TRBJ1-2; 12 bases map to TRBD1. The CDR3 runs to 14 residues. Germline loops: CDR1 LGHDT, CDR2 YNNKEL (reference sequence). J gave up 6 bases and V 4 bases, and 3 bases lay outside the gene matches. CDR3 DNA sequence: TGTGCCAGCAGCCCGGGACAGGGGGCGGATGGCTACACCTTC. Encoded protein: CASSPGQGADGYTF.

The V call is TRBV6-6, the J call TRBJ2-7; 7 bases agree with TRBD1. CDR3 size: 15 residues. Unmatched junction bases numbered 11, after V lost 7 bases and J lost 2 bases. Germline CDR1 and CDR2: MNHNY and SVGAGI (reference sequence). As DNA, the CDR3 is TGTGCCAGCACTCTTACGACAGGGTATACCTACGAGCAGTACTTC. It codes for CASTLTTGYTYEQYF.

The rearrangement joins TRBV12-3 or TRBV12-4 to TRBJ1-2; TRBD1 matches at 8 bases. This CDR3 comprises 13 residues. J gave up 5 bases and V 7 bases, and 6 bases lay outside the gene matches. The CDR3 DNA is TGTGCCAGCAATAATCAGGGGGCATATGGCTACACCTTC. As protein: CASNNQGAYGYTF.

The genes are TRBV4-2 and TRBJ1-6; D is ambiguous. Germline CDR1 is LGHNA and CDR2 is YNFKEQ. V was trimmed by 1 base and J by 8 bases, leaving 12 bases between them. This CDR3 spans 15 amino acids. CDR3 region: CASSQGWEADSPLHF. CDR3 bases: TGTGCCAGCAGCCAAGGGTGGGAAGCGGATTCACCCCTCCACTTT.

The chain joins TRBV6-5 to TRBJ2-7, with D perhaps TRBD1 (6 bases). CDR3 length: 13 residues. V was trimmed by 6 bases and J by 4 bases, leaving 13 bases between them. Germline V gene lookup returns CDR1 MNHEY and CDR2 SVGAGI. The CDR3 sequence is CASSTGKGYEQYF. CDR3 in DNA: TGTGCCAGCAGCACAGGGAAGGGTTACGAGCAGTACTTC.

For the CDR3, the DNA is TGTGCCATCAGTCGGACTAGCGGGGGGGGTGATACGCAGTATTTT. Translated, it gives CAISRTSGGGDTQYF. V and J are TRBV10-3 and TRBJ2-3; 15 bases align to TRBD2. V gave up 5 bases and J gave up 6 bases; unmatched junction bases: 3. Germline values: CDR1 ENHRY, CDR2 SYGVKD. The CDR3 consists of 15 residues.

V gene TRBV21-1 combines with J gene TRBJ2-7; TRBD1, as called in the table, went unchecked against the DNA. TRBV21-1 has pseudogene status. The CDR3 totals 18 residues. DNA for the CDR3: TGTGCCAGCAGCAAAGGAACAGGGGGGACAGTACACCCGTACGAGCAGTACTTC. This codes for CASSKGTGGTVHPYEQYF.

The chain links TRBV6-5 to TRBJ2-7; the match to TRBD1 covers 9 bases. CDR3 size: 14 residues. Germline-derived CDR1 and CDR2 are MNHEY and SVGAGI. The V gene end was trimmed by 2 bases and the J gene end by 6 bases; junction bases not matched to a gene: 5. CDR3 loop: CASSYVQGAVEQYF. In DNA form, the CDR3 reads TGTGCCAGCAGTTACGTACAGGGGGCGGTCGAGCAGTACTTC.

The V call is TRBV19, the J call TRBJ1-2; TRBD1 agrees at 8 bases. Germline CDR1 and CDR2: LNHDA and SQIVND (reference sequence). The CDR3 is 13 amino acids. Trimming took 7 bases from V and 6 from J; bases not matched to a gene: 7. CDR3 bases: TGTGCCAGTAACCAGGGGGCGTCTAATGGCTACACCTTC. It specifies CASNQGASNGYTF.

The chain recombines TRBV5-1 with TRBJ2-3, with 8 positions matching TRBD2. Germline values: CDR1 SGHRS, CDR2 YFSETQ. V shed 3 bases and J 4 bases; nucleotides not matched to a gene: 4. This CDR3 is built from 14 residues. CDR3 loop: CASSSGLGPDTQYF. The CDR3 nucleotides are TGCGCCAGCAGCTCGGGACTAGGCCCAGATACGCAGTATTTT.

This chain joins TRBV6-5 and TRBJ2-2; 9 bases align to TRBD1. Germline loops: CDR1 MNHEY, CDR2 SVGAGI. This CDR3 spans 15 amino acids. V gave up 6 bases and J gave up 4 bases; unmatched junction bases: 6. CDR3 sequence (DNA): TGTGCCAGCAGAACAGGGGGCGTTAGCACCGGGGAGCTGTTTTTT. Amino acids: CASRTGGVSTGELFF.

The chain couples TRBV28 to TRBJ2-7, with a possible D match to TRBD2 (5 bases). Germline V gene data show CDR1 as MDHEN and CDR2 as SYDVKM. This CDR3 has 15 residues. Trimming shortened V by 3 bases and J by 0 bases, and 12 bases separated the two germline ends. CDR3 sequence: CASSFSPGSSYEQYF. CDR3 coding DNA: TGTGCCAGCAGTTTCAGTCCGGGGAGCTCCTACGAGCAGTACTTC.

Points on this clone: The sample holds other DNA sequences that translate to the same CDR3. CDR3 sequence: CASSLSGNQPQHF. In DNA form, the CDR3 reads TGTGCCAGCAGCCTTTCAGGCAATCAGCCCCAGCATTTT. The chain joins TRBV3-1 (or the pseudogene TRBV3-2) to TRBJ1-5; D is uncertain. CDR3 length equals 13 residues. The V and J ends lost 4 bases and 2 bases respectively, with 6 bases between them. Germline lookup yields CDR1 LGHDT and CDR2 YNNKEL (reference sequence).